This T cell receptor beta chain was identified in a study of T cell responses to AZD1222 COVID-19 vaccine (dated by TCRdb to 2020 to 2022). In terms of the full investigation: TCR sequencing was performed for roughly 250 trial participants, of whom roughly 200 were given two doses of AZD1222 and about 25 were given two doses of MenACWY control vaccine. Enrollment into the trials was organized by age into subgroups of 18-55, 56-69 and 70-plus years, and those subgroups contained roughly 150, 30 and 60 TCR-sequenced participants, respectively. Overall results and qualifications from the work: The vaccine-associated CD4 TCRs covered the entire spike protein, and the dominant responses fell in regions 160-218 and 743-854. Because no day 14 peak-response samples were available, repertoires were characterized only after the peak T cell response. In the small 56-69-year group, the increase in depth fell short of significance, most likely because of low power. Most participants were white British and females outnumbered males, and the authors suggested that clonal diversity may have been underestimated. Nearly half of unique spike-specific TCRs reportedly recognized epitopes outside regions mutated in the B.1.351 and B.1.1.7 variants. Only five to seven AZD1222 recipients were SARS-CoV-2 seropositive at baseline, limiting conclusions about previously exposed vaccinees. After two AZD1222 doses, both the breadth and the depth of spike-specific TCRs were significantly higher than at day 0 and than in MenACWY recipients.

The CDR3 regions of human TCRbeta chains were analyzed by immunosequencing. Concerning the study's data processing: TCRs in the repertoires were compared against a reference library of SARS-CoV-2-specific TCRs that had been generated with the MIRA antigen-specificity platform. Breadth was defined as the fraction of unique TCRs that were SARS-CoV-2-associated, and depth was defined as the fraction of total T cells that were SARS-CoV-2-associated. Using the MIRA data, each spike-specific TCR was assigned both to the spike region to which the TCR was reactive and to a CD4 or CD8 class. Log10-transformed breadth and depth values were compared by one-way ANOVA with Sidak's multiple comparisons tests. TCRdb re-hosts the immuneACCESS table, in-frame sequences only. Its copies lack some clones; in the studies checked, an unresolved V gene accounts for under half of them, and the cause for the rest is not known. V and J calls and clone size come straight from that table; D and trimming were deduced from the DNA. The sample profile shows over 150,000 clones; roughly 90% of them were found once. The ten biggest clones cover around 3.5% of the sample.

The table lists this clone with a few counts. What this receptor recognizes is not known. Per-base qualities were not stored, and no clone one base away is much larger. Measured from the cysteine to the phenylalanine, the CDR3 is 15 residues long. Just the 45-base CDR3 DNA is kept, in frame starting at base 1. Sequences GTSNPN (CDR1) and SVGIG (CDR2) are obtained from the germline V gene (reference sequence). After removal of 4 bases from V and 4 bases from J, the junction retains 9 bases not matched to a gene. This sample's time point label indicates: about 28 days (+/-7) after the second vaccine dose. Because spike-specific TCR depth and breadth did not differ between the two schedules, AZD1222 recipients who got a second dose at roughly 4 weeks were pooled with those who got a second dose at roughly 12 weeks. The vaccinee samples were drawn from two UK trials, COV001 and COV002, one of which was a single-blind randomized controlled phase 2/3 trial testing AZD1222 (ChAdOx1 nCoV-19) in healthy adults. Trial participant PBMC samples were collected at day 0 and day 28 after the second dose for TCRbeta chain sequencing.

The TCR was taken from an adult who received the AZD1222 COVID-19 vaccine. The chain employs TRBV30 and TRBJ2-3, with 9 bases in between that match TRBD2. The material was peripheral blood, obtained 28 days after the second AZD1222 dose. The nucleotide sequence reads TGTGCCTGGACGCTAGCGGGGAGGGGCCCAGATACGCAGTATTTT. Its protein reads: CAWTLAGRGPDTQYF. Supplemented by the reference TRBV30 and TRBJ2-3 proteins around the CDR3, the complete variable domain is SQTIHQWPATLVQPVGSPLSLECTVEGTSNPNLYWYRQAAGRGLQLLFYSVGIGQISSEVPQNLSASRPQDRQFILSSKKLLLSDSGFYLCAWTLAGRGPDTQYFGPGTRLTVL.